The rows below give T cell receptor beta chains drawn from one sample of a study of blood T cells in healthy people across ages. In TCRdb, the 5' RACE reads were re-called with MiXCR into one record per CDR3 protein. There are 1.5 million to 2 million distinct CDR3 sequences in the sample; 28% occur only once, and about 8% lies in the top ten. The sample taken for sequencing was blood. The receptors shown here come from a woman aged 30 to 39 in good health. The CDR3 runs from the conserved cysteine through the conserved F or W. A D gene is named only where the DNA matches it firmly. The size entry is marked missing in some rows and otherwise reads once, few, many or a size class.

size: NA
D: TRBD2
J: TRBJ2-3
length: 16
V: TRBV7-3
DNA: TGTGCCAGCAGCTTATTCGGACTAGCGGACACAGATACGCAGTATTTT
CDR3: CASSLFGLADTDTQYF

size: few
D: NA
J: TRBJ1-5
length: 17
V: TRBV24-1
DNA: TGTGCCACCAGTGATTTGCTTTATCCTGACAGCAATCAGCCCCAGCATTTT
CDR3: CATSDLLYPDSNQPQHF

size: few
D: NA
J: TRBJ1-1
length: 16
V: TRBV6-6
DNA: TGTGCCAGCAGTTACTCGTACGGGGAATCGAACACTGAAGCTTTCTTT
CDR3: CASSYSYGESNTEAFF

size: NA
D: TRBD1
J: TRBJ1-1
length: 16
V: TRBV6-1
DNA: TGTGCCAGCAGGAGCGGGACAGGGGTTTATAGAGCTGAAGCTTTCTTT
CDR3: CASRSGTGVYRAEAFF

size: NA
D: NA
J: TRBJ1-2
length: 17
V: TRBV5-4
DNA: TGTGCCAGCAGCTTGGAGGGGCAGAGGGGCTTTGGGGATGGCTGCACCTTC
CDR3: CASSLEGQRGFGDGCTF

size: NA
D: NA
J: TRBJ2-2
length: 15
V: TRBV13
DNA: TGTGCCAGCAGCATGGAGGGGCCTGACACCAGGGAGCTGTTTTTT
CDR3: CASSMEGPDTRELFF

size: many
D: NA
J: TRBJ2-1
length: 14
V: TRBV6-4
DNA: TGTGCCAGCAGTGAAGAGGGTTCGGCTAGCAGGCAGTTCTTC
CDR3: CASSEEGSASRQFF

size: few
D: TRBD2
J: TRBJ2-3
length: 14
V: TRBV6-4
DNA: TGTGCCAGCGCCCCAGCGGGGGGGCCAGATACGCAGTATTTT
CDR3: CASAPAGGPDTQYF

size: few
D: NA
J: TRBJ2-1
length: 15
V: TRBV7-2
DNA: TGTGCCAGCAGCTTAACGTGGAGCCCCTACAATGAGCAGTTCTTC
CDR3: CASSLTWSPYNEQFF

size: few
D: NA
J: TRBJ2-7
length: 16
V: TRBV3-1
DNA: TGTGCCAGCAGCCAAAAAAGCGCCGGGTCCACCTACGAGCAGTACTTC
CDR3: CASSQKSAGSTYEQYF

size: many
D: TRBD2
J: TRBJ2-1
length: 15
V: TRBV5-5
DNA: TGTGCCAGCAGCTTTTCCCTAGCGGGAGGCAATGAGCAGTTCTTC
CDR3: CASSFSLAGGNEQFF

size: few
D: TRBD1
J: TRBJ1-2
length: 18
V: TRBV7-9
DNA: TGTGCCAGCAGCCATGTGGTTGGGGGACAGGAGATCGGCTATGGCTACACCTTC
CDR3: CASSHVVGGQEIGYGYTF

size: few
D: NA
J: TRBJ1-1
length: 13
V: TRBV7-2
DNA: TGTGCCAGCACCTCTTATCGTGGGACTGAAGCTTTCTTT
CDR3: CASTSYRGTEAFF

size: NA
D: NA
J: TRBJ1-2
length: 12
V: TRBV7-2
DNA: TGTGCCAGCCCGGGGTGGAACTATGGCTACACCTTC
CDR3: CASPGWNYGYTF

size: many
D: NA
J: TRBJ2-3
length: 11
V: TRBV10-3
DNA: TGTGCCATCGGCAGGGAGGATACGCAGTATTTT
CDR3: CAIGREDTQYF